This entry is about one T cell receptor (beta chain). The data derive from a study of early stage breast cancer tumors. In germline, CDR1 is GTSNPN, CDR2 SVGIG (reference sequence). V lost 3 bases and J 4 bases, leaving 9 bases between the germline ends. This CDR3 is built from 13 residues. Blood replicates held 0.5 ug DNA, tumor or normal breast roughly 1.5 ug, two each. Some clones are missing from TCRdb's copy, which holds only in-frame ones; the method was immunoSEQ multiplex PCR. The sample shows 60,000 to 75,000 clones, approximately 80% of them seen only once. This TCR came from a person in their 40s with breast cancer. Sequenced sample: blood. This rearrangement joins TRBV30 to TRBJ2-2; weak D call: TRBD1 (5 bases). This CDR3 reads CAWRPRGTGELFF. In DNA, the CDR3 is TGTGCCTGGAGGCCTAGGGGCACCGGGGAGCTGTTTTTT.